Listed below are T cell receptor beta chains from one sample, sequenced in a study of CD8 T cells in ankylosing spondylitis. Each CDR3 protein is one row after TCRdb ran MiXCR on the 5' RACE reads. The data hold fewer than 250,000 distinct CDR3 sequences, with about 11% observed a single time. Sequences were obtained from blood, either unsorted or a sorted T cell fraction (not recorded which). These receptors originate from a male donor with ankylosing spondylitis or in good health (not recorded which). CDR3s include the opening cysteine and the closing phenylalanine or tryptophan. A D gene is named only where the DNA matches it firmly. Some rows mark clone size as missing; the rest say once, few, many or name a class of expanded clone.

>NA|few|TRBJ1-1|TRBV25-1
TGTGCCAGCAGTCCGGTGACGGAAGGGAACACTGAAGCTTTCTTT
CASSPVTEGNTEAFF
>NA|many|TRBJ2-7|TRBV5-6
TGTGCCAGCAGCTTGGACAGGGATCGGTACTTC
CASSLDRDRYF
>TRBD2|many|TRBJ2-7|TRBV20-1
TGCAGTGCTATCACGACTAGCGGAGATTCCTACGAGCAGTACTTC
CSAITTSGDSYEQYF
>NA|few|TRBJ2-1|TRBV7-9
TGTGCCAGCAGCAGGGACAATGAGCAGTTCTTC
CASSRDNEQFF
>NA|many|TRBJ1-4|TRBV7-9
TGTGCCAGCAGGGGCACAGCCGGCCATTTCGAAAAACTGTTTTTT
CASRGTAGHFEKLFF
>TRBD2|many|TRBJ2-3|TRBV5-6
TGTGCCAGCAGCTTAGCGGGGGGGCTGGGAGATACGCAGTATTTT
CASSLAGGLGDTQYF
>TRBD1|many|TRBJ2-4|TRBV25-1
TGTGCCAGCAGTGAAATGGGGGACAGGGGCCCTCAGCAGTACTTC
CASSEMGDRGPQQYF
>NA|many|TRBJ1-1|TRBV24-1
TGTGCCACCAGTGATGCCGGGAACACTGAAGCTTTCTTT
CATSDAGNTEAFF
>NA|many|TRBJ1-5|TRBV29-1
TGCAGCGCCGCGGGGGGCAGTGGTCAGCCCCAGCATTTT
CSAAGGSGQPQHF
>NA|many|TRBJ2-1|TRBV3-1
TGTGCCAGCAGCCCCGCTCCCGGGACCCCGATACAGTTCTTC
CASSPAPGTPIQFF
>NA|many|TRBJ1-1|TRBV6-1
TGTGCCAGCAGCATAGACACCTCAGGGGAAGCTTTCTTT
CASSIDTSGEAFF
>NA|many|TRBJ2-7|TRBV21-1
TGTGCCAGCAGCAAAATTAGGACTAGCGGGAGCGTGTACGAGCAGTACTTC
CASSKIRTSGSVYEQYF
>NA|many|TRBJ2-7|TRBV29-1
TGCAGCGTTGTGGAACCTGGCGAGCAGTACTTC
CSVVEPGEQYF
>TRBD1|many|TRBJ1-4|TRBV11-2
TGTGCCAGCAGCTCCACCTTCACAGGGGCGGGCAGGTCTAATGAAAAACTGTTTTTT
CASSSTFTGAGRSNEKLFF
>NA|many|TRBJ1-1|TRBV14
TGTGCCAGCAGCCAACAGGGACGGAACACTGAAGCTTTCTTT
CASSQQGRNTEAFF
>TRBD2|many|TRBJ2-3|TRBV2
TGTGCCGGGGAGGCGGGACTAGCATCCGATACGCAGTATTTT
CAGEAGLASDTQYF
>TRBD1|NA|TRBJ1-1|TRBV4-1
TGCGCCAGCAGCCGCCTTGACAGGGATGTCGCTGAAGCTTTCTTT
CASSRLDRDVAEAFF
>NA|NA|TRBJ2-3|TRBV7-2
TGTGCCAGCAGCCTGGCCCGGGACCCCACCGGGGCGCAGTATTTT
CASSLARDPTGAQYF
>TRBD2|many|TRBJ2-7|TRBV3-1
TGTGCCAGCAGCCCCGGGACTAGCGCCGACGAGCAGTACTTC
CASSPGTSADEQYF
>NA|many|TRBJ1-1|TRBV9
TGTGCCAGCAGCGCGGGGGATCCCAACACTGAAGCTTTCTTT
CASSAGDPNTEAFF
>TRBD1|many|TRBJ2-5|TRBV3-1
TGTGCCAGCAGCCAAGGAGGACAGGGGGCGGAGACCCAGTACTTC
CASSQGGQGAETQYF
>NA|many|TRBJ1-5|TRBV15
TGTGCCACCAGCAGAGATCCCGGGGTCCCGCCCCAGCATTTT
CATSRDPGVPPQHF
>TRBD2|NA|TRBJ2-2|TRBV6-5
TGTGCCAGCAGTTACGAAGCGGGGGCCTCCACCGGGGAGCTGTTTTTT
CASSYEAGASTGELFF
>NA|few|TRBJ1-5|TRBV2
TGTGCCAGCAGTGTGTGGGGGGATTCTAGGCCCCAGCATTTT
CASSVWGDSRPQHF
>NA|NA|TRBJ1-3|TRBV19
TGTGCCAGTAAGCGCCGCGGGGAAAGGTCTGGAAACACCATATATTTT
CASKRRGERSGNTIYF
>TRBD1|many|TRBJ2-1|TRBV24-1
TGTGCCACCAGTGTGGGACAGGGGGACTACAATGAGCAGTTCTTC
CATSVGQGDYNEQFF
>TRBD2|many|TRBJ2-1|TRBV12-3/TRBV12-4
TGTGCCAGCAGTTCCCTAGCGGGGGGGCGTCTTTACAATGAGCAGTTCTTC
CASSSLAGGRLYNEQFF
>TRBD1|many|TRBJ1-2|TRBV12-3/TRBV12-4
TGTGCCAGCAGTGGACAGGGGGCTAATGGCTACACCTTC
CASSGQGANGYTF
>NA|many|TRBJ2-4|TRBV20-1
TGCAGTGCTAGAGACAGACTAGCCAAAAACATTCAGTACTTC
CSARDRLAKNIQYF
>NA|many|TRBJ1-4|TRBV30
TGTGCCTGGAGTGCGGGGGGCGCACGTGAAAAACTGTTTTTT
CAWSAGGAREKLFF
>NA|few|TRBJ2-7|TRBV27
TGTGCCAGCAGTTTATCGAGGGCGGGCAGGTTCTCCTACGAGCAGTACTTC
CASSLSRAGRFSYEQYF
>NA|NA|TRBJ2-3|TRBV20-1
TGCAGTGCTAGGCAAACTAGCAACACGCAGTATTTT
CSARQTSNTQYF
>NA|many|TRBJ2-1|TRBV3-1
TGTGCCAGCAGCCAAGATGATTTACAGCGGAGGTTCTTC
CASSQDDLQRRFF
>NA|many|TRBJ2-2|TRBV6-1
TGTGCCAGCAGCCCTACTAGGGTGGGGGCGAACACCGGGGAGCTGTTTTTT
CASSPTRVGANTGELFF
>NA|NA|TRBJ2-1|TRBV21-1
TGTGCCAGCAGATACAGCGGAGAGCAGTTCTTC
CASRYSGEQFF
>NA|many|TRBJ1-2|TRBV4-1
TGCGCCAGCAGCCAAGCTCGGGGCAGTTTTAACTATGGCTACACCTTC
CASSQARGSFNYGYTF
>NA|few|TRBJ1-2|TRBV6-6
TGTGCCAGCACACAAATCGGGGGGCGGTACACCTTC
CASTQIGGRYTF
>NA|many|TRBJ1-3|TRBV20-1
TGCAGTGCTAGTTCAGCGTCTGGAAACACCATATATTTT
CSASSASGNTIYF
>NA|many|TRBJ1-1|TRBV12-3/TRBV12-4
TGTGCCAGCAGTTTAGCGAAGGGTACTGAAGCTTTCTTT
CASSLAKGTEAFF
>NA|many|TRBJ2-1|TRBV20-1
TGCAGTGCTAGGGTAGGGGCCTCCTACAATGAGCAGTTCTTC
CSARVGASYNEQFF
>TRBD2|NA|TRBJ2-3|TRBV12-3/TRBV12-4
TGTGCCAGCAGTTCCGCTAGCGGGAGAGGAGATACGCAGTATTTT
CASSSASGRGDTQYF
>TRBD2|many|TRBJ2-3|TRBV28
TGTGCCAGCAGTTCCCTCGGGACTAGCGGGAGGGCACTCACAGATACGCAGTATTTT
CASSSLGTSGRALTDTQYF
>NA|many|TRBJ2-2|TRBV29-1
TGCAGCGCCCGAGGGAGGGGGGGGACCGGGGAGCTGTTTTTT
CSARGRGGTGELFF